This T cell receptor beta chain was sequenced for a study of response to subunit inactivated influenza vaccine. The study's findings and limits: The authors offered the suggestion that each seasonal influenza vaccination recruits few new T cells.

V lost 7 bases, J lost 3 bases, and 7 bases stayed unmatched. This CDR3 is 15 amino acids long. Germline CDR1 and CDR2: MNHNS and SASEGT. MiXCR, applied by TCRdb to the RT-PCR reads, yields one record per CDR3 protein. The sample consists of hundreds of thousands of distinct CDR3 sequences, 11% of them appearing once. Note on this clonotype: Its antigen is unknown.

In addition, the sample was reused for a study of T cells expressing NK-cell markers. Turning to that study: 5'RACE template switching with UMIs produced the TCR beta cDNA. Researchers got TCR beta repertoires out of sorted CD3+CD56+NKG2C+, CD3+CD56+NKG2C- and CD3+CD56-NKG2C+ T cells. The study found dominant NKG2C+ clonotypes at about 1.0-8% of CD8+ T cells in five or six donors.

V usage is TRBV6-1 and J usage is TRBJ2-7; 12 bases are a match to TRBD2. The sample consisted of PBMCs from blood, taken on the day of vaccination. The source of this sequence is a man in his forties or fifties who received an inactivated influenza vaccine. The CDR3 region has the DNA TGTGCCAGCACCGAGGGACTAGCGGGCGGCTACGAGCAGTACTTC. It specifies CASTEGLAGGYEQYF.